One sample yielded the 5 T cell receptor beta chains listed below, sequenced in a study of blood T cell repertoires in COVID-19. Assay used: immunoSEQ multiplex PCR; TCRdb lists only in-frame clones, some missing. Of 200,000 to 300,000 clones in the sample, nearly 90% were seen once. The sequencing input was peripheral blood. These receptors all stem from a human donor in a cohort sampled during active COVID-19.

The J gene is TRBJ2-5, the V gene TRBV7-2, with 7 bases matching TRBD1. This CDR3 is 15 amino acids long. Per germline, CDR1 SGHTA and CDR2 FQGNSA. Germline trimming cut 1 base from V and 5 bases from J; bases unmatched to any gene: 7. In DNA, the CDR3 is TGTGCCAGCAGCTTAGAACAGGGGTTTAGGGAGACCCAGTACTTC. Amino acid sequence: CASSLEQGFRETQYF.

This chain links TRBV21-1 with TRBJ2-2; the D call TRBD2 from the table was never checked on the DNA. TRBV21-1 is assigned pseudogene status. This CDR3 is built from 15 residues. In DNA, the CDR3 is TGTGCCAGCAGCAAAGGGGGGGCGAACACCGGGGAGCTGTTTTTT. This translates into CASSKGGANTGELFF.

The CDR3 coding sequence is TGTGCCAGCAGTGAGGGAGGGTACGGCTACACCTTC. Encoded protein: CASSEGGYGYTF. J is TRBJ1-2 and V is TRBV6-1; D is undetermined. Germline-derived CDR1 and CDR2 are MNHNS and SASEGT. V was cut by 3 bases and J by 8 bases, with 10 bases left in between. The CDR3 has 12 residues.

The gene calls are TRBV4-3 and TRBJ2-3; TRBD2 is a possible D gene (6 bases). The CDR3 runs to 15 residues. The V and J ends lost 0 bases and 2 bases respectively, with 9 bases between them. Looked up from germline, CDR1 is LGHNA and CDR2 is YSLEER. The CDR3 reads CASSQEWRDTDTQYF. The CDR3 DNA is TGCGCCAGCAGCCAAGAATGGCGGGACACAGATACGCAGTATTTT.

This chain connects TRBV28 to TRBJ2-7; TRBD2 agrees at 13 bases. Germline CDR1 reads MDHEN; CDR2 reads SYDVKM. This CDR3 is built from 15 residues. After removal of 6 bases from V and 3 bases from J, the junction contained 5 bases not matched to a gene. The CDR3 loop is CASSPTSGRIYEQYF. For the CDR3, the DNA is TGTGCCAGCAGCCCGACTAGCGGGAGGATCTACGAGCAGTACTTC.